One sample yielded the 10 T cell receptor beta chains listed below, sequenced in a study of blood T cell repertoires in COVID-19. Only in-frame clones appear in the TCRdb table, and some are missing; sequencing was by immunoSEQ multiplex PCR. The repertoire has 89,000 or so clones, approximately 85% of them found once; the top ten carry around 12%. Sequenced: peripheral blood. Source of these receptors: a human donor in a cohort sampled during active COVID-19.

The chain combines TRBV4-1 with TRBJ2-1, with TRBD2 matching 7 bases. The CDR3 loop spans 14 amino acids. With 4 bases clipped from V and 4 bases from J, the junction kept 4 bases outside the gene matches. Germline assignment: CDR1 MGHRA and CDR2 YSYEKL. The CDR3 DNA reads TGCGCCAGCAGCCTCAGCGGGGTATACAATGAGCAGTTCTTC. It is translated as CASSLSGVYNEQFF.

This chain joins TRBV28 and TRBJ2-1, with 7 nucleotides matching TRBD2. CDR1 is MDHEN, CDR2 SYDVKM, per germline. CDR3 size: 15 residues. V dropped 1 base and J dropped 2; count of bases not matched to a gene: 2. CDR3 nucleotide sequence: TGTGCCAGCAGTTTATCTAGCGGCCCCTACAATGAGCAGTTCTTC. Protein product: CASSLSSGPYNEQFF.

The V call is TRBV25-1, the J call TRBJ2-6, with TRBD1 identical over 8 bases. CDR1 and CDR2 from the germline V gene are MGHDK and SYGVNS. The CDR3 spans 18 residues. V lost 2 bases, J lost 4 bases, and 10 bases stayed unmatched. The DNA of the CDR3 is TGTGCCAGCAGTGAACTCCAGGGGGCCCTAACCGGGGCCAACGTCCTGACTTTC. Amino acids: CASSELQGALTGANVLTF.

The CDR3 coding sequence is TGTGCCAGCTCACCGCGCCCCATAGGACAGCAGGTTAGCACAGATACGCAGTATTTT. This translates into CASSPRPIGQQVSTDTQYF. J is TRBJ2-3 and V is TRBV18, with D possibly matching TRBD1 (6 bases). V lost 3 bases, J lost 0 bases, and 22 bases lay in between. The germline V gene has CDR1 KGHSH and CDR2 LQKENI. The CDR3 length is 19 residues.

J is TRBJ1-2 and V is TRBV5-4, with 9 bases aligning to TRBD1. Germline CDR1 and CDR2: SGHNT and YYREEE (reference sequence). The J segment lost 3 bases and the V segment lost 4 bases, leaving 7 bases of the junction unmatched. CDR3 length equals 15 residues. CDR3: CASSPVGQGDYGYTF. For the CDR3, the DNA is TGTGCCAGCAGCCCGGTGGGACAGGGTGACTATGGCTACACCTTC.

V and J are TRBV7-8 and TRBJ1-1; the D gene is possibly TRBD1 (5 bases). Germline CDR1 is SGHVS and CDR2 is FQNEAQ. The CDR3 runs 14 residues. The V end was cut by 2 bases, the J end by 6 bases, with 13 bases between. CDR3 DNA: TGTGCCAGCAGCTTAACGGGACTAGAGGCTGAAGCTTTCTTT. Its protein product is CASSLTGLEAEAFF.

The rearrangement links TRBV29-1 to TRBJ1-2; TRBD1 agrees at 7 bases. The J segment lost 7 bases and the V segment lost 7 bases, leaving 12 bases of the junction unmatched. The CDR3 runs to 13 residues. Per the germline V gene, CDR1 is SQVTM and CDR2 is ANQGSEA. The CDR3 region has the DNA TGCAGCGCCGCGGGACAGCAAGGGGCTGGCTACACCTTC. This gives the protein CSAAGQQGAGYTF. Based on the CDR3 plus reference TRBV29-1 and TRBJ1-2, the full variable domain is SAVISQKPSRDICQRGTSLTIQCQVDSQVTMMFWYRQQPGQSLTLIATANQGSEATYESGFVIDKFPISRPNLTFSTLTVSNMSPEDSSIYLCSAAGQQGAGYTFGSGTRLTVV.

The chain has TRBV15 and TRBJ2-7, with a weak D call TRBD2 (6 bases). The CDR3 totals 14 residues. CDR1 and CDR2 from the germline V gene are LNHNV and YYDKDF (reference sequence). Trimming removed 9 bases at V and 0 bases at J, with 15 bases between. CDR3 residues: CATKLWRDSYEQYF. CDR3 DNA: TGTGCCACGAAGTTGTGGCGGGACTCCTACGAGCAGTACTTC. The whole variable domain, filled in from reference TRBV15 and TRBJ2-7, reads DAMVIQNPRYQVTQFGKPVTLSCSQTLNHNVMYWYQQKSSQAPKLLFHYYDKDFNNEADTPDNFQSRRPNTSFCFLDIRSPGLGDTAMYLCATKLWRDSYEQYFGPGTRLTVT.

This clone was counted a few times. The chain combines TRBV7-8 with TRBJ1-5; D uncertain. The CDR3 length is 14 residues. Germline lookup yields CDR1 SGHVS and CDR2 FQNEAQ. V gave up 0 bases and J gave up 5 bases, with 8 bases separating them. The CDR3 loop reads CASSLAPLDQPQHF. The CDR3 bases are TGTGCCAGCAGCTTAGCTCCCCTAGATCAGCCCCAGCATTTT.

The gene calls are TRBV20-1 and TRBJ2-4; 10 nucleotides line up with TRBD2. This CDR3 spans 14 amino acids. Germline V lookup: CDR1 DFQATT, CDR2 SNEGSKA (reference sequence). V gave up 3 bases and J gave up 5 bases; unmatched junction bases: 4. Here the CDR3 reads CSASRTSGQNIQYF. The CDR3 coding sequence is TGCAGTGCTAGTAGGACTAGCGGCCAAAACATTCAGTACTTC.